The T cell receptor (beta chain) under discussion was sequenced for a study of graft-versus-host responses after intestinal transplantation. Looking at the study overall: The whole recipient group had anti-thymocyte globulin induction followed by tacrolimus and steroids for about three years. Whole-study results and caveats: HvG clone declines early post-transplant were associated with peak circulating GvH levels. Graft-versus-host to host-versus-graft clonal ratios in allografts were high in patients with graft-donor T cell macrochimerism. Marrow from the recipient contained GvH clones, some of which had appeared first in ileum or blood.

Comment on this clone: Its specificity is unknown.

The trim removed 5 bases at V and 5 bases at J, leaving 1 base unmatched. The CDR3 runs to 14 residues. CDR1 is SGHVS, CDR2 FQNEAQ, per germline. The assay was immunoSEQ multiplex PCR, and TCRdb's table has in-frame clones only and misses some. The data hold some 79,000 clones, with 85% to 90% observed a single time. V usage is TRBV7-8 and J usage is TRBJ2-2; 11 bases align to TRBD2. This sequence originates from a human donor who received an intestinal transplant. The material was unstimulated CD4+ T cells sorted from spleen or lymph node cells, obtained before intestinal transplant. Here the CDR3 reads CASSPSGRTGELFF. DNA of the CDR3: TGTGCCAGCAGCCCTAGCGGGAGGACCGGGGAGCTGTTTTTT. Using reference TRBV7-8 and TRBJ2-2 for the parts outside the CDR3, the full variable domain is GAGVSQSPRYKVAKRGQDVALRCDPISGHVSLFWYQQALGQGPEFLTYFQNEAQLDKSGLPSDRFFAERPEGSVSTLKIQRTQQEDSAVYLCASSPSGRTGELFFGEGSRLTVL.